A selection of T cell receptor beta chains follows, all from one sample in a study of CD8 T cells in Susac syndrome. TCRdb reprocessed the immunoSEQ multiplex PCR reads with MiXCR, giving one entry per CDR3 protein. Here the sample spans under 150,000 distinct CDR3 sequences, around 95% being singletons. The sequencing input was CD4+ T cells from PBMCs. Receptors originate from a human donor with Susac syndrome. The CDR3 runs from the conserved cysteine through the conserved F or W. D genes are given only for firm matches. The size of a clone is reported for some rows only, either as once, few or many, or as a class for expanded clones.

v_call,d_call,cdr3_length,j_call,clone_size,cdr3_aa,cdr3_nt
TRBV27,NA,13,TRBJ1-1,NA,CASSLTHFSQAFF,TGTGCCAGCAGTTTAACCCATTTTTCGCAAGCTTTCTTT
TRBV12-3/TRBV12-4,NA,14,TRBJ1-3,NA,CASTRAASGNTIYF,TGTGCCAGCACCAGGGCGGCCTCTGGAAACACCATATATTTT
TRBV12-3/TRBV12-4,TRBD1,12,TRBJ1-1,NA,CASSFRDREAFF,TGTGCCAGCAGTTTTCGGGACAGGGAGGCTTTCTTT
TRBV9,NA,14,TRBJ2-3,NA,CASSVDIYTDTQYF,TGTGCCAGCAGCGTTGATATCTACACAGATACGCAGTATTTT
TRBV29-1,NA,14,TRBJ2-3,once,CSVSRGGVADTQYF,TGCAGCGTGTCCAGGGGGGGAGTCGCAGATACGCAGTATTTT
TRBV12-3/TRBV12-4,NA,16,TRBJ1-1,NA,CASSGGGNRKNTEAFF,TGTGCCAGCAGTGGGGGTGGGAACAGGAAGAACACTGAAGCTTTCTTT
TRBV5-6,NA,12,TRBJ2-2,NA,CASTGNTGELFF,TGTGCCAGCACCGGGAACACCGGGGAGCTGTTTTTT
TRBV4-2,NA,14,TRBJ2-7,NA,CASSQDLKAYEQYF,TGTGCCAGCAGCCAAGATTTGAAAGCCTACGAGCAGTACTTC
TRBV6-2/TRBV6-3,TRBD2,15,TRBJ2-7,NA,CASSSGTSGSGEQYF,TGTGCCAGCAGCTCCGGGACTAGCGGGAGCGGGGAGCAGTACTTC
TRBV3-1,TRBD1,14,TRBJ1-1,NA,CASSQGDRWDTAFF,TGTGCCAGCAGCCAGGGGGACAGGTGGGATACTGCTTTCTTT
TRBV29-1,NA,13,TRBJ2-7,once,CSVAGQGRDEQYF,TGCAGCGTTGCGGGGCAGGGCAGGGACGAGCAGTACTTC
TRBV20-1,TRBD1,14,TRBJ2-5,NA,CSARDGQGGETQYF,TGCAGTGCTAGAGACGGACAGGGGGGCGAGACCCAGTACTTC
TRBV11-2,TRBD2,15,TRBJ2-5,NA,CASSIRLAEGVTQYF,TGTGCCAGCAGCATAAGACTAGCGGAGGGGGTGACCCAGTACTTC
TRBV4-1,NA,15,TRBJ1-2,NA,CASSQDLQVNYGYTF,TGCGCCAGCAGCCAAGATTTACAGGTTAACTATGGCTACACCTTC
TRBV12-3/TRBV12-4,TRBD2,16,TRBJ2-1,NA,CASSSWVAGGPGEQFF,TGTGCCAGCAGTTCCTGGGTAGCGGGAGGCCCGGGTGAGCAGTTCTTC
TRBV3-1,NA,13,TRBJ1-5,NA,CASSRTEVGPQHF,TGTGCCAGCAGCCGCACAGAGGTCGGGCCCCAGCATTTT
TRBV19,NA,13,TRBJ1-1,NA,CATYTMAGTEAFF,TGTGCCACCTATACCATGGCTGGAACTGAAGCTTTCTTT
TRBV11-2,TRBD1,14,TRBJ2-7,NA,CASSLGTGIYEQYF,TGTGCCAGCAGCTTAGGGACAGGGATCTACGAGCAGTACTTC
TRBV20-1,TRBD2,16,TRBJ2-1,NA,CSARPRSSGSYNEQFF,TGCAGTGCTAGACCACGGTCTAGCGGCTCCTACAATGAGCAGTTCTTC
TRBV11-2,NA,13,TRBJ2-5,NA,CASSFTSGETQYF,TGTGCCAGCAGCTTCACCAGCGGGGAGACCCAGTACTTC
TRBV20-1,TRBD2,14,TRBJ2-7,NA,CSARESSGIYEQYF,TGCAGTGCTAGAGAGAGTAGCGGGATCTACGAGCAGTACTTC
TRBV23-1,NA,14,TRBJ1-1,NA,CASSQSVDPAEAFF,TGCGCCAGCAGTCAATCGGTTGACCCCGCAGAGGCTTTCTTT
TRBV20-1,NA,13,TRBJ1-1,NA,CSATGVPATEAFF,TGCAGTGCTACCGGGGTCCCGGCCACTGAAGCTTTCTTT
TRBV20-1,NA,11,TRBJ1-1,NA,CSARRNTEAFF,TGCAGTGCTAGGCGGAACACTGAAGCTTTCTTT
TRBV20-1,NA,13,TRBJ1-5,NA,CSASRRGNQPQHF,TGCAGTGCTAGTAGGAGGGGGAATCAGCCCCAGCATTTT
TRBV19,NA,14,TRBJ1-4,NA,CASTGASENEKLFF,TGTGCCAGTACTGGGGCCTCCGAGAATGAAAAACTGTTTTTT
TRBV3-1,NA,12,TRBJ1-2,NA,CASSQERVDYTF,TGTGCCAGCAGCCAAGAGAGGGTTGACTACACCTTC
TRBV27,TRBD1,16,TRBJ2-1,NA,CASRSDRASSYNEQFF,TGTGCCAGCAGATCTGACAGGGCCAGCTCCTACAATGAGCAGTTCTTC
TRBV5-1,NA,15,TRBJ1-6,NA,CASSLDWGRGSPLHF,TGCGCCAGCAGCTTGGACTGGGGGCGAGGATCACCCCTCCACTTT
TRBV3-1,TRBD1,13,TRBJ1-2,once,CASSQDTGVGYTF,TGTGCCAGCAGCCAAGACACAGGGGTCGGCTACACCTTC
TRBV7-8,NA,17,TRBJ2-3,NA,CASSSSYSSTASDTQYF,TGTGCCAGCAGCTCCTCCTATTCTAGTACAGCTTCAGATACGCAGTATTTT
TRBV6-5,NA,12,TRBJ2-2,NA,CASRTVGGELFF,TGTGCCAGCAGGACAGTTGGCGGGGAGCTGTTTTTT
TRBV9,NA,14,TRBJ2-1,NA,CASSATQNYNEQFF,TGTGCCAGCAGCGCAACCCAAAACTACAATGAGCAGTTCTTC
TRBV7-9,TRBD2,13,TRBJ2-7,once,CASSPSGGGEQYF,TGTGCCAGCAGCCCCAGTGGGGGGGGCGAGCAGTACTTC
TRBV20-1,NA,13,TRBJ1-2,NA,CSAPPQRNYGYTF,TGCAGTGCTCCCCCACAGAGAAACTATGGCTACACCTTC
TRBV6-2/TRBV6-3,TRBD1,13,TRBJ2-7,NA,CASRRDRVGEQYF,TGTGCCAGCAGACGTGACAGGGTTGGTGAGCAGTACTTC
TRBV19,TRBD1,15,TRBJ1-5,once,CASSIVGTADQPQHF,TGTGCCAGTAGTATAGTAGGGACAGCTGATCAGCCCCAGCATTTT
TRBV18,NA,12,TRBJ2-7,once,CASSRQDHEQYF,TGTGCCAGCTCACGACAGGACCACGAGCAGTACTTC
TRBV10-3,NA,15,TRBJ2-7,NA,CATKEAGAAPYEQYF,TGTGCCACGAAGGAGGCGGGGGCGGCGCCCTACGAGCAGTACTTC
TRBV12-3/TRBV12-4,NA,14,TRBJ2-1,NA,CASSRPDMYNEQFF,TGTGCCAGCAGTCGACCCGACATGTACAATGAGCAGTTCTTC
TRBV5-1,TRBD1,14,TRBJ1-4,NA,CASSLSRGSEKLFF,TGCGCCAGCAGCTTGAGCAGGGGGAGTGAAAAACTGTTTTTT
TRBV29-1,NA,13,TRBJ2-1,NA,CSPSRPQDNEQFF,TGCAGCCCCTCTCGGCCCCAGGACAATGAGCAGTTCTTC
TRBV15,TRBD2,16,TRBJ2-3,NA,CATSRGGLAGRDTQYF,TGTGCCACCAGCAGAGGTGGTCTAGCGGGACGGGATACGCAGTATTTT
TRBV29-1,NA,11,TRBJ1-1,NA,CSVEDPSEAFF,TGCAGCGTTGAAGATCCTTCTGAAGCTTTCTTT
TRBV7-9,NA,12,TRBJ2-7,NA,CASSLRMDEQYF,TGTGCCAGCAGCTTACGAATGGACGAGCAGTACTTC
TRBV6-1,NA,17,TRBJ2-1,NA,CASSPGGYLNIYNEQFF,TGTGCCAGCAGCCCTGGGGGGTACCTAAACATCTACAATGAGCAGTTCTTC
TRBV7-2,NA,16,TRBJ1-2,NA,CASSPITGGRDYGYTF,TGTGCCAGCAGCCCAATCACTGGAGGGAGGGACTATGGCTACACCTTC
TRBV9,TRBD2,16,TRBJ2-1,NA,CASSRQGLAGYNEQFF,TGTGCCAGCAGCAGACAGGGACTAGCGGGTTACAATGAGCAGTTCTTC
TRBV7-2,NA,14,TRBJ2-5,NA,CASSLAHHQETQYF,TGTGCCAGCAGCTTAGCACACCACCAAGAGACCCAGTACTTC
TRBV5-4,NA,13,TRBJ1-2,NA,CASSVQGTRGYTF,TGTGCCAGCAGCGTTCAGGGGACGCGCGGCTACACCTTC
TRBV20-1,NA,15,TRBJ2-1,NA,CSARDLGPGHNEQFF,TGCAGTGCTAGAGATTTAGGGCCCGGGCACAATGAGCAGTTCTTC
TRBV5-1,NA,13,TRBJ2-5,NA,CASSLDVSETQYF,TGCGCCAGCAGCTTGGACGTATCAGAGACCCAGTACTTC
TRBV7-2,NA,12,TRBJ2-2,few,CASSRNTGELFF,TGTGCCAGCAGCCGCAACACCGGGGAGCTGTTTTTT
TRBV11-2,NA,11,TRBJ2-1,NA,CASSFEDEQFF,TGTGCCAGCAGCTTTGAGGATGAGCAGTTCTTC
TRBV9,TRBD1,15,TRBJ2-7,NA,CASSVSATGENEQYF,TGTGCCAGCAGCGTATCGGCGACAGGGGAGAACGAGCAGTACTTC
TRBV30,TRBD2,13,TRBJ2-4,NA,CAWNPGGPDIQYF,TGTGCCTGGAACCCGGGAGGGCCGGACATTCAGTACTTC
TRBV14,NA,14,TRBJ1-2,NA,CASSPAQEYYGYTF,TGTGCCAGCAGTCCGGCCCAGGAGTACTATGGCTACACCTTC
TRBV18,TRBD2,16,TRBJ2-1,NA,CASSSAGTSGPNEQFF,TGTGCCAGCTCATCAGCCGGGACTAGCGGGCCCAATGAGCAGTTCTTC
TRBV18,NA,15,TRBJ1-5,NA,CASSPGSLSGQPQHF,TGTGCCAGCTCACCAGGATCCCTAAGTGGACAGCCCCAGCATTTT